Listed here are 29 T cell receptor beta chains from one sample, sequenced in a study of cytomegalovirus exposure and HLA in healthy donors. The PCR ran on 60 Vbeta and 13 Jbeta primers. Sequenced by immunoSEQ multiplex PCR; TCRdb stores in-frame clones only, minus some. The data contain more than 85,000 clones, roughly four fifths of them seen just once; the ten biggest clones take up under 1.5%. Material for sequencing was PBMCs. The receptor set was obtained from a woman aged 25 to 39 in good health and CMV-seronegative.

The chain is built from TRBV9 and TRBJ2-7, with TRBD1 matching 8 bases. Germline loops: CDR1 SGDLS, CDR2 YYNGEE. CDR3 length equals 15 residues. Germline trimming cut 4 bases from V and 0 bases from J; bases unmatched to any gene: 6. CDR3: CASSFGQGYSYEQYF. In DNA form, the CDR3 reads TGTGCCAGCAGCTTCGGACAGGGATACTCCTACGAGCAGTACTTC.

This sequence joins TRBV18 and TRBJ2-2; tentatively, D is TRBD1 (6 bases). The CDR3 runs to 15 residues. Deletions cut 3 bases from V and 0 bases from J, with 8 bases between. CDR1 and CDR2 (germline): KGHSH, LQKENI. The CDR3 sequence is CASSPGQANTGELFF. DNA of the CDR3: TGTGCCAGCTCACCGGGACAAGCGAACACCGGGGAGCTGTTTTTT. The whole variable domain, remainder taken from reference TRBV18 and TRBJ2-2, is NAGVMQNPRHLVRRRGQEARLRCSPMKGHSHVYWYRQLPEEGLKFMVYLQKENIIDESGMPKERFSAEFPKEGPSILRIQQVVRGDSAAYFCASSPGQANTGELFFGEGSRLTVL.

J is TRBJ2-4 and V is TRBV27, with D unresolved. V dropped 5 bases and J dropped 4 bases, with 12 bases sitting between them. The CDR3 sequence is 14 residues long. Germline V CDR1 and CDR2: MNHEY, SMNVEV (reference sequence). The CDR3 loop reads CASSATGFKNIQYF. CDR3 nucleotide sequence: TGTGCCAGCAGTGCGACTGGATTTAAAAACATTCAGTACTTC.

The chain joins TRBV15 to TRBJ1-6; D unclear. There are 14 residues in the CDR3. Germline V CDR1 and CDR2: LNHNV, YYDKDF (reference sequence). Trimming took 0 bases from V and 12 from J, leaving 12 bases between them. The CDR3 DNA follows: TGTGCCACCAGCAGAGATGCAAACGGAGAACCCCTCCACTTT. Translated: CATSRDANGEPLHF.

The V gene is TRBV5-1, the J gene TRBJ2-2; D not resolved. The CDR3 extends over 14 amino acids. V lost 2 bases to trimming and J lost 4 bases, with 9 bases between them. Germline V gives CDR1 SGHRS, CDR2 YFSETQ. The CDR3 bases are TGCGCCAGCAGCTTCTGGAGTTCCACCGGGGAGCTGTTTTTT. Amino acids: CASSFWSSTGELFF.

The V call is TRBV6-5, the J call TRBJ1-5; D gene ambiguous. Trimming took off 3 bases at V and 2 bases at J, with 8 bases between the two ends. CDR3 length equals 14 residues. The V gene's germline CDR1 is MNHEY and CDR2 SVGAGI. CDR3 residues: CASSYGQGNQPQHF. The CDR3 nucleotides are TGTGCCAGCAGTTATGGGCAGGGCAATCAGCCCCAGCATTTT.

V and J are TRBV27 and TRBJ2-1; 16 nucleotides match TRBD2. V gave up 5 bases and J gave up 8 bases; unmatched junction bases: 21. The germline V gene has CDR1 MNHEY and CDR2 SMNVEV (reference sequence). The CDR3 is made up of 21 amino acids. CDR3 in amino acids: CASSPSLGDMGLAGGPYEQFF. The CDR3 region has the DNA TGTGCCAGCAGTCCCTCCCTAGGGGATATGGGACTAGCGGGAGGGCCCTATGAGCAGTTCTTC.

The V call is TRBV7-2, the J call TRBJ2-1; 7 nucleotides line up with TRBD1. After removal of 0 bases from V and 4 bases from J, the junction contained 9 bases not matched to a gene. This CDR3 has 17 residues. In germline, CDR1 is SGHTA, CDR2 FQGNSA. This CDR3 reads CASSLAGTAGGYNEQFF. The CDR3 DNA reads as TGTGCCAGCAGCTTAGCAGGGACAGCTGGAGGATACAATGAGCAGTTCTTC.

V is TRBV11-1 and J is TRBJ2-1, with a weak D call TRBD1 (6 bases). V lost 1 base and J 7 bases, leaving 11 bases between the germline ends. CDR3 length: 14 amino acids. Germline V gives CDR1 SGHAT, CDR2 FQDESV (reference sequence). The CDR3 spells CASSLDNRVNEQFF. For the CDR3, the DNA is TGTGCCAGCAGCTTAGATAACAGGGTAAATGAGCAGTTCTTC.

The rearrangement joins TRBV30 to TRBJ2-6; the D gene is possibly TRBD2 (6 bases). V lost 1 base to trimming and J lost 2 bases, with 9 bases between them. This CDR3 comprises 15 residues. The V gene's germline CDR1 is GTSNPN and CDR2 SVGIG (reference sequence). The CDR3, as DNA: TGTGCCTGGAGTGCCACGGGGGCTGGGGCCAACGTCCTGACTTTC. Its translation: CAWSATGAGANVLTF. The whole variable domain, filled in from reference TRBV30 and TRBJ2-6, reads SQTIHQWPATLVQPVGSPLSLECTVEGTSNPNLYWYRQAAGRGLQLLFYSVGIGQISSEVPQNLSASRPQDRQFILSSKKLLLSDSGFYLCAWSATGAGANVLTFGAGSRLTVL.

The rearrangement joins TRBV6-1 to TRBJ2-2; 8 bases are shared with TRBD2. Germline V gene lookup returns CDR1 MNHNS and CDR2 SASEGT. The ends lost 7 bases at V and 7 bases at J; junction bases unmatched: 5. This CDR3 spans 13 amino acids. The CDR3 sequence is CASKTSVIGELFF. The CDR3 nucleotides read TGTGCCAGCAAGACTAGCGTGATCGGGGAGCTGTTTTTT.

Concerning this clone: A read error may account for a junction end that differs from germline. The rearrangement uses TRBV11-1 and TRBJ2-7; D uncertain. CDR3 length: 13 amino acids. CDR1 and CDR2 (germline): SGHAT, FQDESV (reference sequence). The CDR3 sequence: CASSLGGEYEQYF. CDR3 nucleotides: TGTGCCAGCAGTTTAGGCGGAGAGTACGAGCAGTACTTC.

The CDR3 region has the DNA TGCGCCAGCAGCACAGGACAGGCCTCATGGCGTGAAAAACTGTTTTTT. It yields the protein CASSTGQASWREKLFF. The chain has TRBV5-1 and TRBJ1-4; 7 bases map to TRBD1. Germline trimming cut 4 bases from V and 7 bases from J; bases unmatched to any gene: 13. Germline loops: CDR1 SGHRS, CDR2 YFSETQ. The CDR3 contains 16 residues. Complete variable domain (other parts from reference TRBV5-1 and TRBJ1-4): KAGVTQTPRYLIKTRGQQVTLSCSPISGHRSVSWYQQTPGQGLQFLFEYFSETQRNKGNFPGRFSGRQFSNSRSEMNVSTLELGDSALYLCASSTGQASWREKLFFGSGTQLSVL.

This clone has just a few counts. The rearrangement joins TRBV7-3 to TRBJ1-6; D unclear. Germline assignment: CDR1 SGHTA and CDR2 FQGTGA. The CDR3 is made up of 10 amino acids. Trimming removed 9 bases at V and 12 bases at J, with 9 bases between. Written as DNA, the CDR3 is TGTGCCAGAGCCGAGGAACCCCTCCACTTT. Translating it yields CARAEEPLHF.

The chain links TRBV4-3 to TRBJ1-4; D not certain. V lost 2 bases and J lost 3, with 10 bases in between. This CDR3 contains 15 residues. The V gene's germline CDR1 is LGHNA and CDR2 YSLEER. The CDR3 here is CASSQQLLSNEKLFF. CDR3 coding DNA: TGCGCCAGCAGCCAACAACTATTGTCTAATGAAAAACTGTTTTTT.

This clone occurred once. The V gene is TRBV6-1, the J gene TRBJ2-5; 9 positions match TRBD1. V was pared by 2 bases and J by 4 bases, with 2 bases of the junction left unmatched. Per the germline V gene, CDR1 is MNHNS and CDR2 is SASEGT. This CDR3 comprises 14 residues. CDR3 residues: CASSENRGRETQYF. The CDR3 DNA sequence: TGTGCCAGCAGTGAAAACAGGGGGCGAGAGACCCAGTACTTC.

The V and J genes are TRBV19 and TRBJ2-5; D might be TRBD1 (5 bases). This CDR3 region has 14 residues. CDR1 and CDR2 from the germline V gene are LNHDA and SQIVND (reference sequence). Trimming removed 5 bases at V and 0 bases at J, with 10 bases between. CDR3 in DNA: TGTGCCAGTAGTCCAAGACAGTACCAAGAGACCCAGTACTTC. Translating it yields CASSPRQYQETQYF.

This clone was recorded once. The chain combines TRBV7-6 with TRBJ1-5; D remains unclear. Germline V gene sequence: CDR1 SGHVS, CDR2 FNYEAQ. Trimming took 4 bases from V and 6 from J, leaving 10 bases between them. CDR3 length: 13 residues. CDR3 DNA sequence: TGTGCCAGCAGCTCGGGTCTTCTTCAGCCCCAGCATTTT. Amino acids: CASSSGLLQPQHF. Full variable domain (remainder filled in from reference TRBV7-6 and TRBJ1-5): GAGVSQSPRYKVTKRGQDVALRCDPISGHVSLYWYRQALGQGPEFLTYFNYEAQQDKSGLPNDRFSAERPEGSISTLTIQRTEQRDSAMYRCASSSGLLQPQHFGDGTRLSIL.

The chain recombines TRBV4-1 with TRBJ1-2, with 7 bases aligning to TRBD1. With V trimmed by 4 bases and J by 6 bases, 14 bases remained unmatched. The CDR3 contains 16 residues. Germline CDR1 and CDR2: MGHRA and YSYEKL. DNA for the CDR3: TGCGCCAGCAGCCTCCCCCTGCGGGACAGACGTAATGGCTACACCTTC. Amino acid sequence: CASSLPLRDRRNGYTF.

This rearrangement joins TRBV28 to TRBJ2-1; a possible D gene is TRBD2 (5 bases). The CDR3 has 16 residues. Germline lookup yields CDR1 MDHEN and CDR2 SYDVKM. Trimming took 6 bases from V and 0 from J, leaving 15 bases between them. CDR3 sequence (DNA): TGTGCCAGCAGCTCCCTGAGGGAGAGCTCCTACAATGAGCAGTTCTTC. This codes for CASSSLRESSYNEQFF.

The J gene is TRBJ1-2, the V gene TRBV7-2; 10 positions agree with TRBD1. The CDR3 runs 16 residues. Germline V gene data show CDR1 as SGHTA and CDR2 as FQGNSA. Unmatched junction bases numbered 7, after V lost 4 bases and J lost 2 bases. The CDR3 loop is CASSSRDRGYNYGYTF. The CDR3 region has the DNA TGTGCCAGCAGCTCTCGGGACAGGGGATACAACTATGGCTACACCTTC.

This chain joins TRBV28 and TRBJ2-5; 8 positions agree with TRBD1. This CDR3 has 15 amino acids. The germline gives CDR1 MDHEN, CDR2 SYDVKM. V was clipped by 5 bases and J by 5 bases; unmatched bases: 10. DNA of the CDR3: TGTGCCAGCAGTCCTTGGACAGGGCTTTTCGAGACCCAGTACTTC. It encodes CASSPWTGLFETQYF.

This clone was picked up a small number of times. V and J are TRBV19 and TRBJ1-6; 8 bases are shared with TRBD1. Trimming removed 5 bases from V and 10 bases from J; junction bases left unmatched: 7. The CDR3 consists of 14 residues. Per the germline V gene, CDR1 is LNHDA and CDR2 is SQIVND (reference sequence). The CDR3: CASSDDRGKSPLHF. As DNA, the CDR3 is TGTGCCAGTAGTGACGACAGGGGCAAATCACCCCTCCACTTT.

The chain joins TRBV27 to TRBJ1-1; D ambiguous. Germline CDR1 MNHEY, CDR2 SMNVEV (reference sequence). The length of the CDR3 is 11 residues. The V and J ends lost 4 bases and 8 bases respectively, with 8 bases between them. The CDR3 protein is CASSSPREAFF. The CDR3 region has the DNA TGTGCCAGCAGTTCCCCCCGGGAAGCTTTCTTT.

The CDR3 DNA reads TGTGCCACCGCCCTTAGCGGAAACACCGGGGAGCTGTTTTTT. This codes for CATALSGNTGELFF. This chain uses TRBV6-1 with TRBJ2-2, with a weak D call TRBD2 (6 bases). The CDR3 runs to 14 residues. CDR1 is MNHNS, CDR2 SASEGT, per germline. V lost 10 bases to trimming and J lost 2 bases, with 14 bases between them.

CDR3 DNA: TGTGCCAGCAGTGAGCCCGGGACTAGCGGGAGCGCAGATACGCAGTATTTT. This encodes CASSEPGTSGSADTQYF. The chain links TRBV25-1 to TRBJ2-3; 14 nucleotides align to TRBD2. The CDR3 is 17 residues long. V was clipped by 3 bases and J by 4 bases; unmatched bases: 6. Germline assignment: CDR1 MGHDK and CDR2 SYGVNS.

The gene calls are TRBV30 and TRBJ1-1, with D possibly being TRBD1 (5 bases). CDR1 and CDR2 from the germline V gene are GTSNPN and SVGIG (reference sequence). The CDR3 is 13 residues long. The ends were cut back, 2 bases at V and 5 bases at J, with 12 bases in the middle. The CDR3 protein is CAWSPLGGTEAFF. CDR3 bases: TGTGCCTGGAGTCCACTCGGGGGTACTGAAGCTTTCTTT.

This CDR3 is CASSQDNPGLAGGPSLAQYF. The CDR3 coding sequence is TGCGCCAGCAGCCAAGACAACCCGGGACTAGCGGGAGGGCCATCTCTCGCGCAGTACTTC. The V and J genes are TRBV4-3 and TRBJ2-7; 16 nucleotides match TRBD2. The CDR3 totals 20 residues. After removal of 0 bases from V and 9 bases from J, the junction contained 17 bases not matched to a gene. From germline, CDR1 is LGHNA and CDR2 YSLEER.

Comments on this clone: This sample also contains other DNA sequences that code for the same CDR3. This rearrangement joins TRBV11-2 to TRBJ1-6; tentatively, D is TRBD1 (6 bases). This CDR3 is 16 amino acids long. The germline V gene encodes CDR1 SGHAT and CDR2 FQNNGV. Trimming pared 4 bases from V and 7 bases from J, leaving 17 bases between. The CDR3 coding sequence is TGTGCCAGCAGCTCTCACAGGGAGGGAGGGAATTCACCCCTCCACTTT. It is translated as CASSSHREGGNSPLHF.